A selection of T cell receptor beta chains follows, all from one sample in a study of blood T cell repertoires in COVID-19. Method: immunoSEQ multiplex PCR; TCRdb's copy keeps in-frame clones and lacks some. The sample comprises more than 55,000 clones, more than 80% of which are singletons, and under 20% rests with the top ten. The sequencing input was peripheral blood. The receptors here all came from a woman aged 55-69 years with COVID-19, enrolled during active disease. CDR3s include the opening cysteine and the closing phenylalanine or tryptophan. The D gene is left open where the match is weak. Size tells how often a clone was seen (once, few, many) or the class of an expanded clone, and some rows leave it out.

J: TRBJ1-2; size: NA; V: TRBV3-1/TRBV3-2; D: NA; CDR3: CASSPRGGYGYTF; DNA: TGTGCCAGCAGCCCTAGGGGGGGCTATGGCTACACCTTC
J: TRBJ2-7; size: once; V: TRBV4-3; D: NA; CDR3: CASSQLFKDIGGEQYF; DNA: TGCGCCAGCAGCCAATTATTTAAAGATATCGGGGGCGAGCAGTACTTC
J: TRBJ1-4; size: NA; V: TRBV9; D: NA; CDR3: CASSLMGGSNEKLFF; DNA: TGTGCCAGCAGCCTTATGGGGGGGAGTAATGAAAAACTGTTTTTT
J: TRBJ2-1; size: NA; V: TRBV10-3; D: NA; CDR3: CATLGSSPRSTDEQFF; DNA: TGTGCCACCCTAGGAAGTAGCCCCCGGTCGACGGATGAGCAGTTCTTC
J: TRBJ2-6; size: NA; V: TRBV10-1; D: NA; CDR3: CASSSGSGANVLTF; DNA: TGCGCCAGCAGTTCAGGGTCTGGGGCCAACGTCCTGACTTTC
J: TRBJ2-7; size: NA; V: TRBV27; D: TRBD2; CDR3: CASSPSGDSYEQYF; DNA: TGTGCCAGCAGTCCTAGCGGGGACTCCTACGAGCAGTACTTC
J: TRBJ2-1; size: NA; V: TRBV5-1; D: NA; CDR3: CASSPRGADSYNEQFF; DNA: TGCGCCAGCAGCCCCCGGGGGGCGGACTCCTACAATGAGCAGTTCTTC
J: TRBJ2-7; size: NA; V: TRBV29-1; D: TRBD2; CDR3: CSVEKGSGGVSSYEQYF; DNA: TGCAGCGTCGAAAAGGGTAGCGGGGGGGTGAGCTCCTACGAGCAGTACTTC
J: TRBJ2-3; size: NA; V: TRBV11-3; D: NA; CDR3: CASSPPSTDTQYF; DNA: TGTGCCAGCAGCCCCCCGAGCACAGATACGCAGTATTTT
J: TRBJ2-3; size: once; V: TRBV30; D: TRBD2; CDR3: CASERGGGFTDTQYF; DNA: TGTGCCTCCGAGCGGGGGGGAGGCTTCACAGATACGCAGTATTTT
J: TRBJ2-7; size: once; V: TRBV12-1; D: NA; CDR3: CASSFRGLAGDEQYF; DNA: TGTGCCAGCAGCTTTAGAGGACTAGCGGGAGACGAGCAGTACTTC
J: TRBJ2-7; size: NA; V: TRBV19; D: NA; CDR3: CASSTLRGEQYF; DNA: TGTGCCAGTAGTACCCTACGGGGCGAGCAGTACTTC
J: TRBJ2-3; size: NA; V: TRBV6-2/TRBV6-3; D: TRBD2; CDR3: CASSPSGGSPTDTQYF; DNA: TGTGCCAGCAGTCCCTCTGGCGGGAGCCCCACAGATACGCAGTATTTT
J: TRBJ2-6; size: NA; V: TRBV10-3; D: TRBD1; CDR3: CAISERQGASLSGANVLTF; DNA: TGTGCCATCAGTGAGCGACAGGGGGCATCCCTCTCTGGGGCCAACGTCCTGACTTTC
J: TRBJ2-7; size: NA; V: TRBV11-3; D: TRBD2; CDR3: CASSLERAGGPLTYEQYF; DNA: TGTGCCAGCAGCTTAGAGCGGGCGGGAGGGCCTCTGACGTACGAGCAGTACTTC
J: TRBJ2-1; size: NA; V: TRBV19; D: TRBD2; CDR3: CASSIGLAGGLGEQFF; DNA: TGTGCCAGTAGTATAGGACTAGCGGGAGGGCTGGGTGAGCAGTTCTTC
J: TRBJ1-2; size: few; V: TRBV7-2; D: TRBD1; CDR3: CASSFGAGGGDGYTF; DNA: TGTGCCAGCAGCTTTGGGGCAGGGGGCGGTGATGGCTACACCTTC
J: TRBJ2-7; size: NA; V: TRBV7-2; D: NA; CDR3: CASSRLGEELYEQYF; DNA: TGTGCCAGCAGCCGCCTCGGGGAGGAATTGTACGAGCAGTACTTC
J: TRBJ2-3; size: NA; V: TRBV11-3; D: TRBD2; CDR3: CASSRRRLAGEENTQYF; DNA: TGTGCCAGCAGCCGCAGACGACTAGCGGGAGAGGAAAATACGCAGTATTTT
J: TRBJ2-2; size: NA; V: TRBV9; D: TRBD2; CDR3: CASSVLASGVGELFF; DNA: TGTGCCAGCAGCGTGCTCGCTAGCGGGGTCGGGGAGCTGTTTTTT
J: TRBJ1-1; size: NA; V: TRBV7-2; D: TRBD1; CDR3: CASSFQGGARNTEAFF; DNA: TGTGCCAGCAGCTTTCAAGGGGGCGCGCGGAACACTGAAGCTTTCTTT
J: TRBJ2-1; size: NA; V: TRBV9; D: NA; CDR3: CASSVVAGSNNEQFF; DNA: TGTGCCAGCAGCGTAGTTGCGGGATCTAACAATGAGCAGTTCTTC
J: TRBJ1-5; size: once; V: TRBV24-1; D: NA; CDR3: CATSDSLADQPQHF; DNA: TGTGCCACCAGTGATTCCCTGGCCGATCAGCCCCAGCATTTT
J: TRBJ1-5; size: NA; V: TRBV11-3; D: NA; CDR3: CASSLEGMGGKVQPQHF; DNA: TGTGCCAGCAGCTTAGAGGGTATGGGGGGGAAGGTTCAGCCCCAGCATTTT
J: TRBJ1-4; size: NA; V: TRBV4-1; D: NA; CDR3: CASSRSALADSFATNEKLFF; DNA: TGCGCCAGCAGCCGATCCGCACTCGCCGACAGTTTCGCAACTAATGAAAAACTGTTTTTT
J: TRBJ2-1; size: NA; V: TRBV25-1; D: TRBD1; CDR3: CASSLPGQGANEQFF; DNA: TGTGCCAGCAGTTTACCGGGACAGGGGGCGAATGAGCAGTTCTTC
J: TRBJ1-1; size: NA; V: TRBV19; D: NA; CDR3: CASSISYSEAFF; DNA: TGTGCCAGTAGTATAAGCTATTCTGAAGCTTTCTTT
J: TRBJ2-1; size: NA; V: TRBV5-1; D: NA; CDR3: CASTGGSSYNEQFF; DNA: TGCGCCAGCACCGGAGGTAGCTCCTACAATGAGCAGTTCTTC
J: TRBJ1-5; size: NA; V: TRBV30; D: NA; CDR3: CAWGATGNQPQHF; DNA: TGTGCCTGGGGAGCTACAGGGAATCAGCCCCAGCATTTT
J: TRBJ2-1; size: NA; V: TRBV5-1; D: TRBD2; CDR3: CASSLDSGRPHEQFF; DNA: TGCGCCAGCAGCTTGGATAGCGGGAGGCCCCATGAGCAGTTCTTC
J: TRBJ1-1; size: NA; V: TRBV19; D: NA; CDR3: CASRQPGWGAEAFF; DNA: TGTGCCAGTAGGCAGCCAGGGTGGGGCGCTGAAGCTTTCTTT
J: TRBJ2-7; size: NA; V: TRBV28; D: TRBD1; CDR3: CASSTPPGQGPYEQYF; DNA: TGTGCCAGCAGTACCCCACCGGGACAGGGTCCCTACGAGCAGTACTTC
J: TRBJ2-7; size: NA; V: TRBV7-9; D: TRBD1; CDR3: CASSLATGGASRYF; DNA: TGTGCCAGCAGCTTAGCGACAGGGGGCGCCTCCCGGTACTTC
J: TRBJ2-7; size: NA; V: TRBV4-3; D: TRBD2; CDR3: CASSQDLAGVEQYF; DNA: TGCGCCAGCAGCCAAGATCTAGCGGGAGTCGAGCAGTACTTC
J: TRBJ2-7; size: few; V: TRBV11-3; D: NA; CDR3: CASSLLGLSYEQYF; DNA: TGTGCCAGCAGCCTATTGGGGCTCTCCTACGAGCAGTACTTC
J: TRBJ1-4; size: NA; V: TRBV6-5; D: NA; CDR3: CASSYLNEKLFF; DNA: TGTGCCAGCAGTTACCTTAATGAAAAACTGTTTTTT
J: TRBJ1-2; size: NA; V: TRBV5-1; D: TRBD1; CDR3: CASRLDRLYGYTF; DNA: TGCGCCAGCAGATTGGACAGGTTATATGGCTACACCTTC
J: TRBJ2-2; size: NA; V: TRBV9; D: TRBD2; CDR3: CASSVDPVTSGRPGELFF; DNA: TGTGCCAGCAGCGTAGACCCTGTCACTAGCGGGAGGCCCGGGGAGCTGTTTTTT
J: TRBJ1-2; size: NA; V: TRBV5-1; D: TRBD1; CDR3: CASSLRTTGTENGYTF; DNA: TGCGCCAGCAGCTTACGCACTACCGGGACAGAAAATGGCTACACCTTC
J: TRBJ2-1; size: NA; V: TRBV12-3/TRBV12-4; D: NA; CDR3: CASCLTPIEQFF; DNA: TGTGCCAGCTGCTTAACACCGATTGAGCAGTTCTTC
J: TRBJ2-2; size: NA; V: TRBV7-2; D: NA; CDR3: CASRPRGTPITGELFF; DNA: TGTGCCAGCAGGCCTCGCGGGACCCCAATCACCGGGGAGCTGTTTTTT
J: TRBJ2-7; size: NA; V: TRBV5-5; D: NA; CDR3: CASSSWAFSSYEQYF; DNA: TGTGCCAGCAGCTCGTGGGCTTTTAGCTCCTACGAGCAGTACTTC
J: TRBJ1-2; size: NA; V: TRBV20-1; D: NA; CDR3: CSVQGRGYTF; DNA: TGCAGTGTCCAGGGCCGGGGCTACACCTTC
J: TRBJ2-5; size: NA; V: TRBV24-1; D: NA; CDR3: CATSDNPFRGTQYF; DNA: TGTGCCACCAGTGATAATCCTTTTCGAGGGACCCAGTACTTC
J: TRBJ2-1; size: NA; V: TRBV5-6; D: TRBD2; CDR3: CASMSGRATEQFF; DNA: TGTGCCAGCATGAGCGGGAGGGCCACCGAGCAGTTCTTC
J: TRBJ2-6; size: NA; V: TRBV15; D: NA; CDR3: CATSPRTASGANVLTF; DNA: TGTGCCACCAGCCCCCGGACAGCCTCTGGGGCCAACGTCCTGACTTTC
J: TRBJ2-7; size: NA; V: TRBV7-8; D: TRBD2; CDR3: CASSRLAASSYEQYF; DNA: TGTGCCAGCAGCCGACTAGCGGCGAGCTCCTACGAGCAGTACTTC
J: TRBJ1-1; size: few; V: TRBV7-9; D: NA; CDR3: CASSLNRATEAFF; DNA: TGTGCCAGCAGCCTTAACAGGGCCACTGAAGCTTTCTTT
J: TRBJ1-3; size: NA; V: TRBV7-8; D: NA; CDR3: CASSLAPPTYGNTIYF; DNA: TGTGCCAGCAGCTTAGCCCCCCCCACCTACGGAAACACCATATATTTT
J: TRBJ2-7; size: once; V: TRBV2; D: NA; CDR3: CASTGHGSWTTSEQYF; DNA: TGTGCCAGCACCGGGCACGGCTCTTGGACTACTTCCGAGCAGTACTTC